The 28 T cell receptor beta chains presented below share a single source sample, sequenced in a study of T cell repertoires in cytomegalovirus infection. TCRdb independently ran MiXCR on the reads; one entry per CDR3 protein. This table holds around 130,000 distinct CDR3 sequences, about 10% found once. Material for sequencing was PBMCs. The receptor set was obtained from a human donor in good health (CMV status not recorded). Some clones in this sample may be carry-over from other donors' samples.

This clonotype was recorded many times. The J gene is TRBJ2-3, the V gene TRBV20-1, with 11 bases aligning to TRBD2. The CDR3 totals 16 residues. Germline CDR1 and CDR2: DFQATT and SNEGSKA (reference sequence). Trimming cost V 2 bases and J 4 bases; bases outside gene matches: 8. The CDR3 sequence is CSARPHSGGAADTQYF. CDR3 in DNA: TGCAGTGCTAGACCCCATAGCGGGGGGGCGGCAGATACGCAGTATTTT.

This clonotype appeared many times. The V and J genes are TRBV12-3 or TRBV12-4 and TRBJ2-3; 7 bases match TRBD1. V trimming: 5 bases; J trimming: 4 bases; junction bases outside the gene matches: 12. The CDR3 has 16 amino acids. This chain's CDR3 is CASSPGAGGFPDTQYF. The CDR3 nucleotides are TGTGCCAGCAGTCCCGGGGCAGGGGGTTTCCCAGATACGCAGTATTTT.

This clonotype has more than one count but fewer than ten. The J gene is TRBJ1-2, the V gene TRBV20-1; D perhaps matches TRBD1 (6 bases). CDR3 size: 11 residues. Germline V gene sequence: CDR1 DFQATT, CDR2 SNEGSKA (reference sequence). Trimming pared 3 bases from V and 6 bases from J, leaving 8 bases between. The CDR3: CSASNRDGYTF. As DNA, the CDR3 is TGCAGTGCTAGTAACAGGGATGGCTACACCTTC.

The chain carries TRBV20-1 and TRBJ2-3; D is unresolved. This CDR3 has 14 residues. V was trimmed by 6 bases and J by 2 bases, leaving 15 bases between them. Germline CDR1 reads DFQATT; CDR2 reads SNEGSKA (reference sequence). Here the CDR3 DNA reads TGCAGTGCCAGACCAGGCCGACTCACAGATACGCAGTATTTT. Protein: CSARPGRLTDTQYF.

This clonotype was counted only a few times. The gene calls are TRBV4-1 and TRBJ2-1; D remains ambiguous. Germline lookup yields CDR1 MGHRA and CDR2 YSYEKL. This CDR3 is built from 16 residues. Between the trimmed V and J ends, which lost 3 bases and 4 bases, there was a span of 16 bases. DNA for the CDR3: TGCGCCAGCAGCCACGATGCGGTCTCAGAGTACAATGAGCAGTTCTTC. Amino acids: CASSHDAVSEYNEQFF.

This clonotype was counted at least ten times. The V call is TRBV29-1, the J call TRBJ2-5; 9 bases agree with TRBD2. With 4 bases clipped from V and 2 bases from J, the junction kept 5 bases outside the gene matches. In germline, CDR1 is SQVTM, CDR2 ANQGSEA. This CDR3 contains 14 residues. CDR3 protein: CSVAPAGGQETQYF. In nucleotides, the CDR3 is TGCAGCGTTGCTCCAGCGGGGGGACAAGAGACCCAGTACTTC.

This clonotype has just a few counts. The CDR3: CASSSRPGPSYEQYF. For the CDR3, the DNA is TGTGCCAGTAGTAGCCGGCCAGGGCCTTCCTACGAGCAGTACTTC. The chain carries TRBV19 and TRBJ2-7; D possibly corresponds to TRBD1 (5 bases). Germline CDR1 LNHDA, CDR2 SQIVND (reference sequence). Trimming cost V 4 bases and J 1 base, with 14 bases left between them. The length of the CDR3 is 15 residues.

This clonotype has ten or more counts. The chain couples TRBV20-1 to TRBJ2-3, with D perhaps TRBD1 (5 bases). The V end lost 3 bases, the J end lost 2 bases, and 18 bases lay between the germline ends. Germline CDR1 reads DFQATT; CDR2 reads SNEGSKA (reference sequence). The CDR3 is 16 residues long. In DNA, the CDR3 is TGCAGTGCTAGGTCCGCTACAGGCTACTCCACAGATACGCAGTATTTT. Residues: CSARSATGYSTDTQYF.

This chain connects TRBV20-1 to TRBJ1-5; D is uncertain. CDR1 and CDR2 from the germline V gene are DFQATT and SNEGSKA (reference sequence). The CDR3 has 15 residues. Trimming pared 0 bases from V and 0 bases from J, leaving 9 bases between. Here the CDR3 reads CSARDGTFSNQPQHF. CDR3 in DNA: TGCAGTGCTAGAGATGGCACCTTTAGCAATCAGCCCCAGCATTTT.

This clonotype was counted ten times or more. This chain links TRBV9 with TRBJ2-1, with 10 bases matching TRBD2. CDR3 length: 18 amino acids. The trim removed 0 bases at V and 4 bases at J, leaving 10 bases unmatched. Germline lookup yields CDR1 SGDLS and CDR2 YYNGEE. The CDR3 loop is CASSVAGSGGAYYNEQFF. The CDR3 nucleotides read TGTGCCAGCAGCGTAGCGGGGAGCGGGGGGGCCTATTACAATGAGCAGTTCTTC. Combining the CDR3 with reference TRBV9 and TRBJ2-1 gives the whole variable domain DSGVTQTPKHLITATGQRVTLRCSPRSGDLSVYWYQQSLDQGLQFLIQYYNGEERAKGNILERFSAQQFPDLHSELNLSSLELGDSALYFCASSVAGSGGAYYNEQFFGPGTRLTVL.

This clonotype was counted at least ten times. The CDR3 protein is CASSSRGIEAFF. The CDR3 coding sequence is TGTGCCAGCAGCAGCCGGGGAATTGAAGCTTTCTTT. This chain links TRBV7-2 with TRBJ1-1; D is ambiguous. This CDR3 has 12 residues. Germline assignment: CDR1 SGHTA and CDR2 FQGNSA. With 5 bases removed from V and 7 bases from J, the gap between germline ends came to 11 bases. Together with reference TRBV7-2 and TRBJ1-1, the CDR3 gives the full variable domain: GAGVSQSPSNKVTEKGKDVELRCDPISGHTALYWYRQSLGQGLEFLIYFQGNSAPDKSGLPSDRFSAERTGGSVSTLTIQRTQQEDSAVYLCASSSRGIEAFFGQGTRLTVV.

DNA for the CDR3: TGCAGCGTTGGCGTCGGCTCCTACGAGCAGTACTTC. It codes for CSVGVGSYEQYF. The V and J genes are TRBV29-1 and TRBJ2-7; D is uncertain. CDR1 and CDR2 (germline): SQVTM, ANQGSEA. The germline V and J ends were trimmed by 4 bases and 0 bases, with 7 bases remaining between them. This CDR3 contains 12 residues.

This clonotype appeared many times. The chain links TRBV20-1 to TRBJ1-1; D is perhaps TRBD1 (5 bases). This CDR3 is built from 13 residues. Trimming removed 4 bases from V and 6 bases from J, with 15 bases in between. Germline CDR1 and CDR2: DFQATT and SNEGSKA (reference sequence). In DNA, the CDR3 is TGCAGTGCTATGGGGCGTCCCCCTTCTGAAGCTTTCTTT. Translation gives CSAMGRPPSEAFF.

This clonotype has just a few counts. The chain carries TRBV6-5 and TRBJ2-7; D may be TRBD1 (6 bases). Trimming took 5 bases from V and 7 from J, leaving 21 bases between them. Germline V gene data show CDR1 as MNHEY and CDR2 as SVGAGI. The CDR3 is made up of 15 amino acids. The CDR3 protein is CASSALSAGDREQYF. The CDR3 DNA sequence: TGTGCCAGCAGTGCCCTGTCCGCAGGGGACCGGGAGCAGTACTTC.

This clonotype was observed many times. The genes are TRBV28 and TRBJ1-5, with 8 bases that match TRBD1. Trimming at V came to 4 bases and at J to 7 bases, leaving 9 bases not matched to a gene. The CDR3 consists of 15 residues. From germline, CDR1 is MDHEN and CDR2 SYDVKM. The CDR3 sequence: CASSSAGTGSQPQHF. CDR3 bases: TGTGCCAGCAGTTCCGCCGGGACAGGAAGCCAGCCCCAGCATTTT.

This clonotype came up a few times. This may be a read error: a much more frequent sequence differs by one nucleotide. This chain links TRBV28 with TRBJ1-5; D unclear. The CDR3 sequence is 12 residues long. Per germline, CDR1 MDHEN and CDR2 SYDVKM. Trimming left V 7 bases short and J 1 base short, with 5 bases between. The CDR3 protein is CASISSNQPQHF. CDR3 bases: TGTGCCAGCATTTCCAGCAATCAGCCCCAGCATTTT. Complete variable domain (other parts from reference TRBV28 and TRBJ1-5): DVKVTQSSRYLVKRTGEKVFLECVQDMDHENMFWYRQDPGLGLRLIYFSYDVKMKEKGDIPEGYSVSREKKERFSLILESASTNQTSMYLCASISSNQPQHFGDGTRLSIL.

This clonotype was seen a few times. The chain uses TRBV4-2 and TRBJ1-4, with no clear D. Trimming cost V 0 bases and J 4 bases, with 18 bases left between them. Germline V lookup: CDR1 LGHNA, CDR2 YNFKEQ. This CDR3 has 18 residues. CDR3 in DNA: TGTGCCAGCAGCCAAGAAAGCGTCTTCCTCTCCCATAATGAAAAACTGTTTTTT. Its translation is CASSQESVFLSHNEKLFF.

This clonotype appeared many times. The chain recombines TRBV20-1 with TRBJ2-2; weak D call: TRBD1 (6 bases). Germline CDR1 reads DFQATT; CDR2 reads SNEGSKA (reference sequence). The length of the CDR3 is 16 residues. V shed 2 bases and J shed 2 bases, with 15 bases lying between them. This CDR3 reads CSARIGTSTNTGELFF. The CDR3 coding sequence is TGCAGTGCTAGAATCGGGACATCGACCAACACCGGGGAGCTGTTTTTT.

This clonotype was detected many times. The V and J genes are TRBV7-2 and TRBJ2-1; TRBD2 matches at 10 bases. With 4 bases clipped from V and 3 bases from J, the junction kept 6 bases outside the gene matches. CDR1 and CDR2 (germline): SGHTA, FQGNSA. CDR3 length: 16 amino acids. CDR3 protein: CASSSASGGIYNEQFF. CDR3 in DNA: TGTGCCAGCAGCTCGGCTAGCGGGGGCATCTACAATGAGCAGTTCTTC.

There are many counts of this clonotype. The J gene is TRBJ2-1, the V gene TRBV19, with 9 bases fitting TRBD2. J was trimmed by 4 bases and V by 5 bases; bases with no gene match: 12. The CDR3 totals 17 residues. Germline CDR1 and CDR2: LNHDA and SQIVND (reference sequence). Written as DNA, the CDR3 is TGTGCCAGTAGTTTTTTGGCTAGCGGGGAGAATTACAATGAGCAGTTCTTC. Its translation is CASSFLASGENYNEQFF.

In this sample, this clonotype turned up a few times. V is TRBV12-3 or TRBV12-4 and J is TRBJ2-1; D gene unclear. This CDR3 comprises 12 residues. V dropped 5 bases and J dropped 9 bases, with 11 bases sitting between them. CDR3 in amino acids: CASSPVALEQFF. The CDR3 coding sequence is TGTGCCAGCAGTCCGGTAGCCCTTGAGCAGTTCTTC.

This clonotype was detected ten times or more. The CDR3 here is CASSQVLLSYNEQFF. CDR3 DNA: TGTGCCAGCAGCCAAGTCCTTCTCTCCTACAATGAGCAGTTCTTC. The chain joins TRBV3-1 to TRBJ2-1; D remains ambiguous. V was pared by 1 base and J by 0 bases, with 7 bases between. Germline V gene sequence: CDR1 LGHDT, CDR2 YNNKEL (reference sequence). The CDR3 has 15 amino acids.

This clonotype showed up many times. The genes are TRBV6-1 and TRBJ2-7; 7 bases align to TRBD2. CDR3 length: 13 residues. Trimming removed 4 bases from V and 2 bases from J; junction bases left unmatched: 2. CDR1 is MNHNS and CDR2 is SASEGT in the germline V gene. The CDR3 DNA follows: TGTGCCAGCAGTGTTCGGGGGGCCTACGAGCAGTACTTC. Translated, it gives CASSVRGAYEQYF.

This clonotype has just a few counts. The chain carries TRBV29-1 and TRBJ2-3; no reliable D call. Germline V gene data show CDR1 as SQVTM and CDR2 as ANQGSEA. The CDR3 is made up of 14 amino acids. V was shortened by 3 bases and J by 2 bases, with 12 bases between the two germline ends. The CDR3 sequence is CSVDGVQITDTQYF. CDR3 in DNA: TGCAGCGTTGATGGAGTGCAGATCACAGATACGCAGTATTTT.

The genes are TRBV20-1 and TRBJ2-7; TRBD2 aligns across 11 bases. The V gene end was trimmed by 3 bases and the J gene end by 2 bases; junction bases not matched to a gene: 3. CDR3 length: 14 residues. CDR1 and CDR2 (germline): DFQATT, SNEGSKA (reference sequence). In DNA, the CDR3 is TGCAGTGCTAGGCTAGCGGGGGGCACCTACGAGCAGTACTTC. Its translation is CSARLAGGTYEQYF.

This sequence joins TRBV20-1 and TRBJ2-3, with D hard to call. Trimming removed 3 bases at V and 0 bases at J, with 7 bases between. Looked up from germline, CDR1 is DFQATT and CDR2 is SNEGSKA (reference sequence). There are 13 residues in the CDR3. The CDR3 spells CSASVGSTDTQYF. The CDR3 nucleotides read TGCAGTGCTAGCGTCGGCAGCACAGATACGCAGTATTTT.

The chain employs TRBV2 and TRBJ1-1, with 9 bases matching TRBD1. Losses at the gene ends were 4 bases for V and 5 bases for J; bases not matched to a gene: 5. The germline gives CDR1 SNHLY, CDR2 FYNNEI. The CDR3 has 14 amino acids. CDR3 sequence: CASSVQGARTEAFF. Written as DNA, the CDR3 is TGTGCCAGCAGTGTACAGGGGGCGCGAACTGAAGCTTTCTTT.

Ten or more counts support this clonotype. For the CDR3, the DNA is TGTGCCAGCAGCTCTCCGGGGTTTGGTCAGCCCCAGCATTTT. Its protein product is CASSSPGFGQPQHF. V usage is TRBV7-2 and J usage is TRBJ1-5; D is unresolved. Between the trimmed V and J ends, which lost 4 bases and 6 bases, there was a span of 13 bases. The CDR3 is 14 amino acids. Germline CDR1 and CDR2: SGHTA and FQGNSA. The whole variable domain, filled in from reference TRBV7-2 and TRBJ1-5, reads GAGVSQSPSNKVTEKGKDVELRCDPISGHTALYWYRQSLGQGLEFLIYFQGNSAPDKSGLPSDRFSAERTGGSVSTLTIQRTQQEDSAVYLCASSSPGFGQPQHFGDGTRLSIL.